This T cell receptor beta chain was obtained from a study of T cells in Graves' hyperthyroidism and ophthalmopathy. Amplified regions were TCR beta CDR3 sequences from RNA transcripts. The HTBI set primed first-round TCR CDR3 RT-PCR. TCRdb reanalysed the multiplex PCR reads using MiXCR and keeps one entry per CDR3 protein. The data show hundreds of thousands of distinct CDR3 sequences, around a quarter seen once. The germline V gene encodes CDR1 LNHDA and CDR2 SQIVND (reference sequence). CDR3 size: 15 residues. Trimming shortened V by 3 bases and J by 7 bases, and 16 bases separated the two germline ends.

This clonotype was obtained from a woman aged 30 to 39 with Graves' ophthalmopathy. V is TRBV19 and J is TRBJ1-5; TRBD1 might be the D (5 bases). Sequenced: blood. CDR3 region: CASSITTGFKQPQHF. As DNA, the CDR3 is TGTGCCAGTAGTATTACAACAGGTTTTAAACAGCCCCAGCATTTT.